This T cell receptor beta chain was documented in a study of T cell clonality in common variable immunodeficiency. Study results and caveats: What drives increased CVID clonality needs T cell subpopulation sequencing. CVID subjects had higher TCRbeta clonality than healthy controls, most marked in about a third.

CDR1 MNHEY and CDR2 SVGEGT come from the germline V gene. CDR3 length: 13 residues. V dropped 7 bases and J dropped 7; count of bases not matched to a gene: 7. Blood samples were heparinized, about 5 to 9 ml per donor. Ten or more counts support this clone. Its antigen is not known. From the germline J gene comes the end of the CDR3, since the read stops 3 residues before it. Equal genomic DNA amounts from CVID and control samples were sequenced. This table comes from immunoSEQ multiplex PCR, and its TCRdb copy is limited to in-frame clones, with some not included. Singletons are absent from the sample, which has about 52,000 clones.

This sequence joins TRBV6-2 or TRBV6-3 and TRBJ2-1; TRBD2 matches 7 bases. The sequence came from a person aged 18-70 years in good health. The sequenced sample was peripheral blood mononuclear cells. The CDR3 sequence: CASTWGGRNEQFF. The DNA read from the CDR3 is TGTGCCAGCACCTGGGGGGGACGGAATGAG.